Following are 31 T cell receptor beta chains from one sample sequenced in a study of blood T cell repertoires in COVID-19 (TCRdb year 2020). The library was generated by the immunoSEQ multiplex PCR assay. TCRdb's version of the immuneACCESS table is confined to in-frame rearrangements and falls short of the full clone set. An unresolved V gene accounts for under half of the shortfall where checked; the remainder is of unknown origin. The sample includes 65,000 to 70,000 clones, with 79% observed a single time. 5.5% to 7% of the sample belongs to the ten largest clones. The sequenced sample consisted of peripheral blood. Receptors originate from a woman aged 55-75 years with acute or convalescent COVID-19.

The V and J genes are TRBV7-6 and TRBJ1-3; TRBD1 matches at 7 bases. Germline V CDR1 and CDR2: SGHVS, FNYEAQ. J lost 0 bases, V lost 5 bases, and 7 bases had no gene match. The CDR3 length is 16 residues. Here the CDR3 reads CASSATGSSSGNTIYF. CDR3 bases: TGTGCCAGCAGCGCGACAGGGTCTTCCTCTGGAAACACCATATATTTT.

V gene TRBV5-1 combines with J gene TRBJ2-3; the match to TRBD2 covers 9 bases. This CDR3 is built from 15 residues. Germline V gene lookup returns CDR1 SGHRS and CDR2 YFSETQ. Trimming removed 3 bases from V and 0 bases from J; junction bases left unmatched: 2. The CDR3 protein is CASSWSGGSTDTQYF. The CDR3 DNA reads TGCGCCAGCAGCTGGAGCGGGGGGAGCACAGATACGCAGTATTTT.

The V gene is TRBV2, the J gene TRBJ2-1; the match to TRBD2 covers 9 bases. The V gene end was trimmed by 9 bases and the J gene end by 4 bases; junction bases not matched to a gene: 4. Germline V gene sequence: CDR1 SNHLY, CDR2 FYNNEI. CDR3 length: 13 amino acids. CDR3 loop: CASSGGQYNEQFF. CDR3 coding DNA: TGTGCCAGTAGCGGGGGACAGTACAATGAGCAGTTCTTC.

V and J are TRBV11-2 and TRBJ1-6; 9 bases match TRBD1. From germline, CDR1 is SGHAT and CDR2 FQNNGV. The CDR3 spans 14 residues. V lost 2 bases, J lost 9 bases, and 2 bases stayed unmatched. CDR3 in amino acids: CASSLTGGFSPLHF. The CDR3 bases are TGTGCCAGCAGCTTAACAGGGGGCTTTTCACCCCTCCACTTT.

V and J are TRBV4-1 and TRBJ2-2; the D gene is possibly TRBD2 (5 bases). Germline CDR1 MGHRA, CDR2 YSYEKL. Deletions cut 1 base from V and 0 bases from J, with 9 bases between. This CDR3 is built from 16 residues. CDR3 DNA sequence: TGCGCCAGCAGCCAAGTTGGACTCGCGAACACCGGGGAGCTGTTTTTT. It is translated as CASSQVGLANTGELFF.

This clone was seen more than once but under ten times. This rearrangement joins TRBV4-1 to TRBJ1-6; the match to TRBD1 covers 9 bases. There are 16 residues in the CDR3. Germline V gene data show CDR1 as MGHRA and CDR2 as YSYEKL. The J segment lost 10 bases and the V segment lost 4 bases, leaving 11 bases of the junction unmatched. CDR3 sequence (DNA): TGCGCCAGCAGCCTCATTAGGGACAGGGTTTACTCACCCCTCCACTTT. It encodes CASSLIRDRVYSPLHF.

J is TRBJ2-5 and V is TRBV7-7, with 11 bases aligning to TRBD2. This CDR3 spans 13 amino acids. CDR1 is SSHAT, CDR2 FNYEAQ, per germline (reference sequence). CDR3 region: CASGRGGEETQYF. The CDR3 DNA reads TGTGCTAGCGGGAGGGGTGGCGAAGAGACCCAGTACTTC.

The chain has TRBV6-1 and TRBJ2-7, with 9 bases that match TRBD2. CDR3 length: 16 residues. The V and J ends lost 4 bases and 2 bases, in that order; junction bases with no gene match: 9. Germline-derived CDR1 and CDR2 are MNHNS and SASEGT. The DNA of the CDR3 is TGTGCCAGCAGTGCTCCGGGACTAGCTCCCCCCTACGAGCAGTACTTC. Amino acid sequence: CASSAPGLAPPYEQYF.

This clone was seen more than once but under ten times. The genes are TRBV28 and TRBJ1-5; weak D call: TRBD1 (5 bases). Germline CDR1 and CDR2: MDHEN and SYDVKM. V was clipped by 3 bases and J by 5 bases, with 14 bases between them. The CDR3 length is 15 residues. The CDR3 is CASSFGSAGHQPQHF. The CDR3 DNA sequence: TGTGCCAGCAGTTTCGGGTCTGCGGGGCATCAGCCCCAGCATTTT.

The V and J genes are TRBV5-6 and TRBJ2-1, with a possible D match to TRBD2 (5 bases). The CDR3 has 14 residues. The ends were cut back, 2 bases at V and 7 bases at J, with 13 bases in the middle. CDR1 and CDR2 (germline): SGHDT, YYEEEE. This CDR3 reads CASSLPSGVNEQFF. The DNA for the CDR3 is TGTGCCAGCAGCTTACCATCCGGGGTAAATGAGCAGTTCTTC.

V gene TRBV6-5 combines with J gene TRBJ1-1, with D unresolved. The germline CDR1 and CDR2 sequences are MNHEY and SVGAGI. V lost 7 bases to trimming and J lost 5 bases, with 14 bases between them. The CDR3 totals 13 residues. CDR3 sequence (DNA): TGTGCCAGCATGAAAGAGGGTCGAACTGAAGCTTTCTTT. Translated: CASMKEGRTEAFF.

The chain carries TRBV2 and TRBJ2-5; no definite D call. The CDR3 runs 11 residues. From germline, CDR1 is SNHLY and CDR2 FYNNEI. Trimming took off 7 bases at V and 5 bases at J, with 8 bases between the two ends. The CDR3 region has the DNA TGTGCCAGCAAGGTCGGGGAGACCCAGTACTTC. Translating it yields CASKVGETQYF.

This clone was found once. V and J are TRBV20-1 and TRBJ2-7; 7 bases match TRBD2. Germline V gene data show CDR1 as DFQATT and CDR2 as SNEGSKA (reference sequence). V shed 3 bases, J shed 4 bases, and the junction held 12 bases outside the gene matches. This CDR3 region has 15 residues. The CDR3 coding sequence is TGCAGTGCTAGTTCCGGGACTACAACTTCTTACGAGCAGTACTTC. The encoded protein is CSASSGTTTSYEQYF.

V gene TRBV4-1 combines with J gene TRBJ2-7; a possible D gene is TRBD1 (5 bases). This CDR3 spans 14 amino acids. Trimming removed 2 bases at V and 1 base at J, with 9 bases between. Germline CDR1 and CDR2: MGHRA and YSYEKL. The CDR3 coding sequence is TGCGCCAGCAGCCAAAATCAGGGTTCCTACGAGCAGTACTTC. Translating gives CASSQNQGSYEQYF.

The gene calls are TRBV7-2 and TRBJ2-3, with D possibly matching TRBD2 (7 bases). Germline lookup yields CDR1 SGHTA and CDR2 FQGNSA. The germline V and J ends were trimmed by 5 bases and 5 bases, with 20 bases remaining between them. The length of the CDR3 is 16 residues. CDR3 sequence (DNA): TGTGCCAGCAGCCCTCTCAGAGGGGGGGCCAGAGATACGCAGTATTTT. As protein: CASSPLRGGARDTQYF.

The CDR3 DNA sequence: TGTGCCAGCAGTTTTCGGGGTTCGGGAGAGCAGTACTTC. Its translation is CASSFRGSGEQYF. The rearrangement links TRBV12-3 or TRBV12-4 to TRBJ2-7; tentatively, D is TRBD2 (5 bases). V was cut by 3 bases and J by 7 bases, with 13 bases left in between. CDR3 length: 13 amino acids.

The rearrangement uses TRBV7-6 and TRBJ2-1; D is unclear. Per the germline V gene, CDR1 is SGHVS and CDR2 is FNYEAQ. Trimming removed 5 bases at V and 1 base at J, with 15 bases between. CDR3 size: 16 residues. CDR3 residues: CASSSRNSPSYNEQFF. The DNA of the CDR3 is TGTGCCAGCAGCAGCCGAAACTCCCCTTCCTACAATGAGCAGTTCTTC.

Points on this clone: Mismatch with germline at one junction end may stem from a read error. The V call is TRBV28, the J call TRBJ1-3; 8 bases line up with TRBD1. Germline V gene lookup returns CDR1 MDHEN and CDR2 SYDVKM. The length of the CDR3 is 11 residues. DNA of the CDR3: TGTGCCAGCAGTGAAAGCGACAGGGGTCATTTT. Protein sequence: CASSESDRGHF.

The chain carries TRBV5-6 and TRBJ2-1; tentative D call: TRBD1 (5 bases). Germline assignment: CDR1 SGHDT and CDR2 YYEEEE. This CDR3 region has 12 residues. The ends were cut back, 4 bases at V and 5 bases at J, with 7 bases in the middle. The CDR3 sequence is CASSQDNNEQFF. The DNA for the CDR3 is TGTGCCAGCAGCCAGGACAACAATGAGCAGTTCTTC.

The chain combines TRBV13 with TRBJ2-7; D may be TRBD2 (5 bases). The CDR3 runs 17 residues. With 7 bases removed from V and 5 bases from J, the gap between germline ends came to 27 bases. The germline gives CDR1 PRHDT, CDR2 FYEKMQ (reference sequence). For the CDR3, the DNA is TGTGCCAGCACCTCAACGGGGAACCGGGTCCTTGGCCACGAGCAGTACTTC. It translates to CASTSTGNRVLGHEQYF. Using reference TRBV13 and TRBJ2-7 for the parts outside the CDR3, the full variable domain is AAGVIQSPRHLIKEKRETATLKCYPIPRHDTVYWYQQGPGQDPQFLISFYEKMQSDKGSIPDRFSAQQFSDYHSELNMSSLELGDSALYFCASTSTGNRVLGHEQYFGPGTRLTVT.

V usage is TRBV4-2 and J usage is TRBJ2-7; D remains ambiguous. V was cut by 0 bases and J by 1 base, with 13 bases left in between. CDR1 LGHNA and CDR2 YNFKEQ come from the germline V gene. The CDR3 totals 16 residues. CDR3 in DNA: TGTGCCAGCAGCCAAGAGAGCGCCCCCCAGTCCTACGAGCAGTACTTC. Amino acid sequence: CASSQESAPQSYEQYF.

The rearrangement links TRBV5-1 to TRBJ2-7; perhaps TRBD1 as D (6 bases). V shed 3 bases and J shed 6 bases, with 16 bases lying between them. From germline, CDR1 is SGHRS and CDR2 YFSETQ. The CDR3 loop spans 14 amino acids. The CDR3 here is CASSYGTPRGEQYF. CDR3 sequence (DNA): TGCGCCAGCAGCTACGGGACACCCCGAGGCGAGCAGTACTTC.

The sample holds one count of this clone. The rearrangement links TRBV7-2 to TRBJ1-1; possible D gene TRBD1, 5 bases. V shed 4 bases and J shed 3 bases, with 15 bases lying between them. The CDR3 is 15 residues long. CDR1 is SGHTA, CDR2 FQGNSA, per germline. This chain's CDR3 is CASSWTLRGYTEAFF. CDR3 in DNA: TGTGCCAGCAGCTGGACCCTTCGGGGGTACACTGAAGCTTTCTTT.

This sequence joins TRBV7-3 and TRBJ2-5; tentatively, D is TRBD2 (7 bases). CDR3 length: 17 amino acids. Trimming cost V 0 bases and J 2 bases, with 16 bases left between them. Germline V CDR1 and CDR2: SGHTA, FQGTGA. CDR3 nucleotides: TGTGCCAGCAGCTTAACGGGAGGGGCTAGGGGGCAAGAGACCCAGTACTTC. This translates into CASSLTGGARGQETQYF.

This clone has a handful of counts. V and J are TRBV24-1 and TRBJ2-1, with TRBD1 matching 9 bases. J was trimmed by 5 bases and V by 10 bases; bases with no gene match: 11. CDR1 is KGHDR, CDR2 SFDVKD, per germline. This CDR3 spans 15 amino acids. In DNA form, the CDR3 reads TGTGCCACGGGCACCGGGACAGGGCTCGACAATGAGCAGTTCTTC. Translated: CATGTGTGLDNEQFF.

V gene TRBV2 combines with J gene TRBJ2-1, with 7 bases identical to TRBD1. Germline loops: CDR1 SNHLY, CDR2 FYNNEI. CDR3 length: 13 amino acids. V lost 8 bases to trimming and J lost 10 bases; unmatched junction nucleotides: 11. This chain's CDR3 is CASLGQAAGEQFF. DNA for the CDR3: TGTGCCAGCTTAGGACAGGCGGCGGGCGAGCAGTTCTTC.

This chain links TRBV18 with TRBJ2-3, with D unresolved. The germline gives CDR1 KGHSH, CDR2 LQKENI. The germline V and J ends were trimmed by 3 bases and 0 bases, with 10 bases remaining between them. The CDR3 contains 15 residues. CDR3 amino acids: CASSPSAVSTDTQYF. The DNA for the CDR3 is TGTGCCAGCTCACCTTCGGCGGTGAGCACAGATACGCAGTATTTT.

The chain recombines TRBV5-1 with TRBJ1-6; TRBD1 agrees at 10 bases. CDR3 length: 17 amino acids. Germline CDR1 and CDR2: SGHRS and YFSETQ. Trimming at V came to 0 bases and at J to 8 bases, leaving 8 bases not matched to a gene. The CDR3 nucleotides read TGCGCCAGCAGCTTGGTGGGACAGGGGATAGCGGATTCACCCCTCCACTTT. It encodes CASSLVGQGIADSPLHF.

DNA for the CDR3: TGTGCCAGCAGGCAGACTCAGAATCAGCCCCAGCATTTT. This sequence encodes CASRQTQNQPQHF. V gene TRBV7-2 combines with J gene TRBJ1-5, with no clear D. V was trimmed by 6 bases and J by 4 bases, leaving 10 bases between them. Germline CDR1 SGHTA, CDR2 FQGNSA. The CDR3 sequence is 13 residues long.

V and J are TRBV6-5 and TRBJ1-6, with a weak D call TRBD1 (6 bases). The germline V gene has CDR1 MNHEY and CDR2 SVGAGI. The V gene lost 6 bases and the J gene lost 3 bases, with 6 bases spanning the gap. This CDR3 spans 13 amino acids. The CDR3, as DNA: TGTGCCAGCAGGGACAGCTATAATTCACCCCTCCACTTT. Its translation is CASRDSYNSPLHF.

This clone was detected only a few times. This chain links TRBV6-5 with TRBJ1-6, with TRBD1 identical over 7 bases. This CDR3 is built from 13 residues. The junction had 1 base not matched to a gene; V was cut back by 6 bases and J by 5 bases. Germline V lookup: CDR1 MNHEY, CDR2 SVGAGI. CDR3 nucleotides: TGTGCCAGCAGGGGACAGCATAATTCACCCCTCCACTTT. Translating it yields CASRGQHNSPLHF.